These 31 T cell receptor beta chains originate from one sample sequenced in a study of T cells in Graves' hyperthyroidism and ophthalmopathy. Amplification of TCR beta CDR3 regions used RNA as the template. An initial round of RT-PCR targeting the TCR CDR3 relied on the HTBI primer set. TCRdb called the multiplex PCR reads again in MiXCR, with one record for every CDR3 protein. This sample has approximately 430,000 distinct CDR3 sequences, with more than 15% found just once. Sequenced sample: blood. These receptors came from a young woman with Graves' hyperthyroidism.

The J gene is TRBJ2-1, the V gene TRBV27, with TRBD2 identical over 7 bases. CDR1 and CDR2 from the germline V gene are MNHEY and SMNVEV (reference sequence). The junction had 11 bases not matched to a gene; V was cut back by 5 bases and J by 7 bases. The CDR3 contains 15 residues. CDR3 coding DNA: TGTGCCAGCAGTGCCGGGACTACCCTTAGGAATGAGCAGTTCTTC. Translated: CASSAGTTLRNEQFF.

In this sample, this clonotype turned up many times. The chain's CDR3 is CASSLYTLSGSPLHF. CDR3 in DNA: TGTGCCAGCAGTTTGTACACGCTTTCAGGTTCACCCCTCCACTTT. The chain links TRBV27 to TRBJ1-6, with D unclear. The CDR3 sequence is 15 residues long. The germline V gene encodes CDR1 MNHEY and CDR2 SMNVEV (reference sequence). V was clipped by 3 bases and J by 9 bases, with 15 bases between them.

This clonotype was observed a few times. The chain employs TRBV29-1 and TRBJ2-7, with TRBD1 matching 9 bases. The CDR3 runs 13 residues. The germline CDR1 and CDR2 sequences are SQVTM and ANQGSEA. Trimming took 4 bases from V and 3 from J; bases not matched to a gene: 4. The CDR3: CSVGPGQGYEQYF. The CDR3 DNA reads TGCAGCGTTGGCCCGGGACAGGGCTACGAGCAGTACTTC.

This clonotype occurred many times. This rearrangement joins TRBV7-9 to TRBJ2-5; 9 bases agree with TRBD2. The CDR3 contains 15 residues. V trimming: 5 bases; J trimming: 2 bases; junction bases outside the gene matches: 6. Germline values: CDR1 SEHNR, CDR2 FQNEAQ (reference sequence). CDR3 bases: TGTGCCAGCAGCCCTAGCGGGGCCCAGCAAGAGACCCAGTACTTC. Amino acids: CASSPSGAQQETQYF.

In this sample, this clonotype turned up a few times. V gene TRBV11-1 combines with J gene TRBJ2-7; possibly TRBD2 for D (5 bases). The CDR3 has 13 amino acids. V gave up 2 bases and J gave up 3 bases, with 8 bases separating them. Germline V gene lookup returns CDR1 SGHAT and CDR2 FQDESV (reference sequence). The CDR3 here is CASSLSTSYEQYF. The DNA for the CDR3 is TGTGCCAGCAGCTTATCTACTAGCTACGAGCAGTACTTC.

This clonotype has more than one count but fewer than ten. The V call is TRBV25-1, the J call TRBJ1-3; TRBD1 might be the D (5 bases). V gave up 5 bases and J gave up 6 bases, with 11 bases separating them. This CDR3 region has 13 residues. Germline CDR1 is MGHDK and CDR2 is SYGVNS. The CDR3 sequence: CASSRGRENTIYF. As DNA, the CDR3 is TGTGCCAGCAGTAGGGGCCGAGAAAACACCATATATTTT.

The V gene is TRBV14, the J gene TRBJ2-2; tentatively, D is TRBD2 (6 bases). V was pared by 1 base and J by 3 bases, with 9 bases between. The CDR3 extends over 15 amino acids. CDR1 and CDR2 (germline): SGHDN, FVKESK. CDR3 amino acids: CASSQGGDYTGELFF. For the CDR3, the DNA is TGTGCCAGCAGCCAAGGGGGGGATTACACCGGGGAGCTGTTTTTT.

V gene TRBV18 combines with J gene TRBJ2-7, with 8 nucleotides matching TRBD1. This CDR3 has 15 amino acids. With V trimmed by 0 bases and J by 5 bases, 6 bases remained unmatched. Germline V lookup: CDR1 KGHSH, CDR2 LQKENI. The CDR3 sequence: CASSPPRTGFHEQYF. CDR3 coding DNA: TGTGCCAGCTCACCACCACGGACAGGGTTCCACGAGCAGTACTTC. The full variable domain, rest sourced from reference TRBV18 and TRBJ2-7, is NAGVMQNPRHLVRRRGQEARLRCSPMKGHSHVYWYRQLPEEGLKFMVYLQKENIIDESGMPKERFSAEFPKEGPSILRIQQVVRGDSAAYFCASSPPRTGFHEQYFGPGTRLTVT.

V and J are TRBV30 and TRBJ1-2, with TRBD1 as a possible D gene (5 bases). V was shortened by 1 base and J by 4 bases, with 10 bases between the two germline ends. This CDR3 comprises 13 residues. From germline, CDR1 is GTSNPN and CDR2 SVGIG (reference sequence). The CDR3 is CAWSADSRYGYTF. Here the CDR3 DNA reads TGTGCCTGGAGTGCCGACAGTCGCTATGGCTACACCTTC. Full variable domain (remainder filled in from reference TRBV30 and TRBJ1-2): SQTIHQWPATLVQPVGSPLSLECTVEGTSNPNLYWYRQAAGRGLQLLFYSVGIGQISSEVPQNLSASRPQDRQFILSSKKLLLSDSGFYLCAWSADSRYGYTFGSGTRLTVV.

This clonotype has a handful of counts. The V and J genes are TRBV14 and TRBJ2-6; D gene unclear. V was trimmed by 4 bases and J by 0 bases, leaving 13 bases between them. The CDR3 extends over 17 amino acids. Germline V gives CDR1 SGHDN, CDR2 FVKESK. CDR3 nucleotide sequence: TGTGCCAGCAGCCCTCTCGGCAGGCCCTCTGGGGCCAACGTCCTGACTTTC. Encoded protein: CASSPLGRPSGANVLTF. The variable domain in full, completed from reference TRBV14 and TRBJ2-6, reads EAGVTQFPSHSVIEKGQTVTLRCDPISGHDNLYWYRRVMGKEIKFLLHFVKESKQDESGMPNNRFLAERTGGTYSTLKVQPAELEDSGVYFCASSPLGRPSGANVLTFGAGSRLTVL.

V and J are TRBV13 and TRBJ2-7; weak D call: TRBD1 (8 bases). CDR3 size: 16 residues. The germline V gene has CDR1 PRHDT and CDR2 FYEKMQ (reference sequence). V lost 6 bases and J lost 4, with 22 bases in between. The CDR3 nucleotides read TGTGCCAGCAGTTGGACACAGGGGGGGGTACGGTACGAGCAGTACTTC. Residues: CASSWTQGGVRYEQYF.

In this sample, this clonotype turned up a few times. An end of the junction differs from the germline gene, which may be a read error. The J gene is TRBJ2-2, the V gene TRBV24-1; D call uncertain. Germline V lookup: CDR1 KGHDR, CDR2 SFDVKD. This CDR3 is 15 amino acids long. The CDR3 sequence is CAASDSQSFGGELFF. The CDR3, as DNA: TGTGCCGCCAGTGATTCCCAGAGTTTCGGGGGGGAGCTGTTTTTT.

This clonotype was counted at least ten times. The rearrangement joins TRBV20-1 to TRBJ1-2, with D hard to call. Germline V gene lookup returns CDR1 DFQATT and CDR2 SNEGSKA (reference sequence). Trimming removed 3 bases from V and 3 bases from J, with 11 bases in between. The CDR3 runs 13 residues. The DNA for the CDR3 is TGCAGTGCTAGTTTACCAGGCTACTATGGCTACACCTTC. This codes for CSASLPGYYGYTF.

This clonotype was observed a few times. This chain links TRBV9 with TRBJ2-7; 10 bases fit TRBD2. Per germline, CDR1 SGDLS and CDR2 YYNGEE. This CDR3 region has 16 residues. Unmatched junction bases numbered 7, after V lost 4 bases and J lost 0 bases. CDR3 residues: CASSPSSGGSSYEQYF. CDR3 nucleotides: TGTGCCAGCAGCCCCTCTAGCGGGGGAAGCTCCTACGAGCAGTACTTC.

A few counts support this clonotype. As DNA, the CDR3 is TGTGCCAGCCTGGGCGGGATCTACAATGAGCAGTTCTTC. Amino acids: CASLGGIYNEQFF. This chain connects TRBV6-1 to TRBJ2-1; D may be TRBD2 (6 bases). From germline, CDR1 is MNHNS and CDR2 SASEGT. The V end lost 8 bases, the J end lost 3 bases, and 11 bases lay between the germline ends. The CDR3 is 13 amino acids.

This clonotype was picked up many times. The rearrangement links TRBV27 to TRBJ2-7, with a possible D match to TRBD1 (6 bases). Germline CDR1 is MNHEY and CDR2 is SMNVEV (reference sequence). This CDR3 spans 14 amino acids. V shed 6 bases and J shed 2 bases, with 14 bases lying between them. The CDR3 coding sequence is TGTGCCAGCAGCGCCCCGGACAGAGCCTACGAGCAGTACTTC. It codes for CASSAPDRAYEQYF.

The table lists this clonotype with a few counts. The CDR3 protein is CASSPQTGWGNYGYTF. The CDR3 bases are TGTGCCAGCAGTCCCCAGACAGGCTGGGGTAACTATGGCTACACCTTC. The rearrangement joins TRBV6-1 to TRBJ1-2; TRBD1 might be the D (6 bases). Trimming removed 5 bases at V and 1 base at J, with 17 bases between. This CDR3 region has 16 residues. In germline, CDR1 is MNHNS, CDR2 SASEGT.

This clonotype occurred a few times. The chain employs TRBV6-1 and TRBJ2-3; D call uncertain. Between the trimmed V and J ends, which lost 7 bases and 0 bases, there was a span of 20 bases. Germline V gene sequence: CDR1 MNHNS, CDR2 SASEGT. The CDR3 is made up of 17 amino acids. The CDR3 DNA reads TGTGCCAGCACCCTACTCCGAGCCTCTTCTAGCACAGATACGCAGTATTTT. This translates into CASTLLRASSSTDTQYF.

The V and J genes are TRBV7-2 and TRBJ2-5, with D tentatively TRBD2 (5 bases). The V gene's germline CDR1 is SGHTA and CDR2 FQGNSA. The CDR3 is 14 residues long. V was shortened by 2 bases and J by 7 bases, with 14 bases between the two germline ends. The CDR3 here is CASSLSSPKRTQYF. The CDR3 DNA reads TGTGCCAGCAGCTTATCTAGCCCGAAACGGACCCAGTACTTC.

This clonotype was detected only a few times. At one of its ends the junction is not consistent with the germline gene, which may arise from a read error. This rearrangement joins TRBV20-1 to TRBJ2-3; D uncertain. The CDR3 has 11 residues. Germline V lookup: CDR1 DFQATT, CDR2 SNEGSKA (reference sequence). CDR3 sequence reads: CSASRVASQYF. The CDR3 DNA follows: TGCAGTGCTAGTAGGGTTGCGTCGCAATATTTT.

This clonotype was picked up many times. The chain recombines TRBV27 with TRBJ1-6; no definite D call. The CDR3 is made up of 17 amino acids. CDR1 is MNHEY and CDR2 is SMNVEV in the germline V gene (reference sequence). Trimming shortened V by 0 bases and J by 0 bases, and 9 bases separated the two germline ends. The CDR3 DNA is TGTGCCAGCAGTTTATCGTCGGAACGCTCCTATAATTCACCCCTCCACTTT. Amino acid sequence: CASSLSSERSYNSPLHF.

Details on this clonotype: At one of its ends the junction is not consistent with the germline gene, which may arise from a read error. This chain connects TRBV12-3 or TRBV12-4 to TRBJ2-3; 7 bases are a match to TRBD2. There are 14 residues in the CDR3. The CDR3 loop reads CASSFLGGAETQYF. CDR3 DNA: TGTGCCAGCAGTTTTCTGGGAGGGGCAGAGACGCAGTATTTT.

Concerning this clonotype: A much bigger clone sits one base away, suggesting this may be a read error. The V call is TRBV18, the J call TRBJ2-1; TRBD1 matches 9 bases. The CDR3 contains 16 residues. V lost 2 bases to trimming and J lost 6 bases; unmatched junction nucleotides: 8. Per germline, CDR1 KGHSH and CDR2 LQKENI. CDR3 in amino acids: CASSPGTGGLSNEQFF. DNA of the CDR3: TGTGCCAGCTCACCAGGAACAGGGGGCCTTAGCAATGAGCAGTTCTTC.

This sequence joins TRBV10-3 and TRBJ2-2; D is perhaps TRBD2 (6 bases). The V end lost 8 bases, the J end lost 0 bases, and 10 bases lay between the germline ends. The CDR3 is made up of 14 amino acids. From germline, CDR1 is ENHRY and CDR2 SYGVKD. The CDR3 nucleotides read TGTGCCATCGAGCCTAGCGCGAACACCGGGGAGCTGTTTTTT. It specifies CAIEPSANTGELFF.

This clonotype was seen at least ten times. The V call is TRBV3-1, the J call TRBJ1-6; unclear D gene. V was shortened by 1 base and J by 0 bases, with 7 bases between the two germline ends. Germline CDR1 and CDR2: LGHDT and YNNKEL (reference sequence). This CDR3 spans 16 amino acids. CDR3 DNA sequence: TGTGCCAGCAGCCAAGTAGCCAGCTCCTATAATTCACCCCTCCACTTT. Translating it yields CASSQVASSYNSPLHF.

This clonotype has at least ten counts. The chain employs TRBV11-3 and TRBJ2-7; 9 positions match TRBD1. Germline V CDR1 and CDR2: SGHNT, YENEEA. This CDR3 comprises 15 residues. Trimming at V came to 4 bases and at J to 3 bases, leaving 7 bases not matched to a gene. Here the CDR3 DNA reads TGTGCCAGCAGCTGGGGACAGGGTCCTTTCTACGAGCAGTACTTC. Its translation is CASSWGQGPFYEQYF. The entire variable domain, with the rest obtained from reference TRBV11-3 and TRBJ2-7, is as follows: EAGVVQSPRYKIIEKKQPVAFWCNPISGHNTLYWYLQNLGQGPELLIRYENEEAVDDSQLPKDRFSAERLKGVDSTLKIQPAELGDSAVYLCASSWGQGPFYEQYFGPGTRLTVT.

Note on this clonotype: One base away lies a much larger clone, so this may be a sequencing read error. This chain joins TRBV30 and TRBJ2-7; no clear D. The CDR3 is 12 residues long. The germline gives CDR1 GTSNPN, CDR2 SVGIG (reference sequence). The CDR3 DNA follows: TGTGCCTGGAGTCCCCAGGTCTACGAGCAGCACTTC. This encodes CAWSPQVYEQHF. Looking up the rest from reference TRBV30 and TRBJ2-7 gives the full variable domain: SQTIHQWPATLVQPVGSPLSLECTVEGTSNPNLYWYRQAAGRGLQLLFYSVGIGQISSEVPQNLSASRPQDRQFILSSKKLLLSDSGFYLCAWSPQVYEQHFGPGTRLTVT.

This clonotype was seen at least ten times. The rearrangement joins TRBV6-6 to TRBJ1-2; 7 bases align to TRBD1. The germline gives CDR1 MNHNY, CDR2 SVGAGI (reference sequence). J lost 4 bases, V lost 0 bases, and 5 bases had no gene match. This CDR3 comprises 15 residues. The CDR3 DNA reads as TGTGCCAGCAGTTACTCTCCAGGGGGTAGCTATGGCTACACCTTC. It encodes CASSYSPGGSYGYTF.

This clonotype was seen at least ten times. The J gene is TRBJ2-3, the V gene TRBV7-2; D may correspond to TRBD1 or TRBD2 (6 bases each). Germline V CDR1 and CDR2: SGHTA, FQGNSA. The V end lost 2 bases, the J end lost 8 bases, and 20 bases lay between the germline ends. This CDR3 is built from 16 residues. The CDR3 bases are TGTGCCAGCAGCTTACATAGCGGAGGGAGAGGGGGTACGCAGTATTTT. Translation gives CASSLHSGGRGGTQYF.

Concerning this clonotype: A much more abundant neighbour one base away suggests this may be a read error. V and J are TRBV7-9 and TRBJ2-3; 9 positions match TRBD1. With 7 bases clipped from V and 8 bases from J, the junction kept 13 bases outside the gene matches. The CDR3 totals 15 residues. CDR1 and CDR2 from the germline V gene are SEHNR and FQNEAQ (reference sequence). In DNA, the CDR3 is TGTGCCAGCAACGCAGGACAGGGGTTTTACGGTACGCAGTATTTT. Translation: CASNAGQGFYGTQYF.

In this sample, this clonotype turned up a few times. At one end, the junction sequence differs from germline, possibly due to a read error. The chain has TRBV11-3 and TRBJ2-2; D is possibly TRBD2 (5 bases). The germline V gene encodes CDR1 SGHNT and CDR2 YENEEA. CDR3 length: 11 residues. This CDR3 reads CASASTGELVF. As DNA, the CDR3 is TGTGCCAGCGCGAGCACCGGGGAGCTGGTTTTT.